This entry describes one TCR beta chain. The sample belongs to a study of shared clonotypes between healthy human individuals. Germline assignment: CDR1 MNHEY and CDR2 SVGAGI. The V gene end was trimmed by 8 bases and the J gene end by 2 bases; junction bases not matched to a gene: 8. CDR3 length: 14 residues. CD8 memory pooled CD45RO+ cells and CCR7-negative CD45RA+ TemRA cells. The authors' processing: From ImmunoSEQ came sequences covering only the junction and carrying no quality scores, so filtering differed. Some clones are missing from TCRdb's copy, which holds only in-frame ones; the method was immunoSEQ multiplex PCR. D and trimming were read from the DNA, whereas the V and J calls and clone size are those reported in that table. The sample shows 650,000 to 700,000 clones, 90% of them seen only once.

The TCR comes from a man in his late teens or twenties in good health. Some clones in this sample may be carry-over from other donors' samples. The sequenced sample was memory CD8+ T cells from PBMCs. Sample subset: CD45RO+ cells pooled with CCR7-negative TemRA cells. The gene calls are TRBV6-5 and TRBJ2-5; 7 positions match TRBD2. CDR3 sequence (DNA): TGTGCCAGCGGTTGGGGGAGGGGACAAGAGACCCAGTACTTC. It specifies CASGWGRGQETQYF.